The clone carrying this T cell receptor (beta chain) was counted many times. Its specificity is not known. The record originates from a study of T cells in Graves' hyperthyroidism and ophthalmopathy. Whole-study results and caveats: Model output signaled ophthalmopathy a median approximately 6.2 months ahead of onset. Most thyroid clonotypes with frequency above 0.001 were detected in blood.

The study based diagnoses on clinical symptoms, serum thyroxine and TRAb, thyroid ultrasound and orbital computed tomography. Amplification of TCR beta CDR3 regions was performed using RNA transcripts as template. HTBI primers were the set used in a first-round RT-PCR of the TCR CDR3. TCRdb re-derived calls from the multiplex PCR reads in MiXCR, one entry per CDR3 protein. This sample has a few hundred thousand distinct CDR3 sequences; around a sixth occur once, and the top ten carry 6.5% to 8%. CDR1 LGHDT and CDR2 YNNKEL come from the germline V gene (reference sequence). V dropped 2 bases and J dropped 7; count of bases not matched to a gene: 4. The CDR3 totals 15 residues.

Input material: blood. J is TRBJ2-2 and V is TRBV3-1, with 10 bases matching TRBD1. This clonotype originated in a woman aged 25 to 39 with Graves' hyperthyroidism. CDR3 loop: CASSQRQGAHGELFF. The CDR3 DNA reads TGTGCCAGCAGCCAAAGACAGGGGGCTCACGGGGAGCTGTTTTTT.